This is a list of T cell receptor beta chains from one sample in a study of T cells in localized non-small cell lung cancer. Method: immunoSEQ multiplex PCR; TCRdb's copy keeps in-frame clones and lacks some. The repertoire consists of about 52,000 clones, with 80% occurring once and the leading ten covering about 4.7%. Sequencing was performed on PBMCs, taken before any cancer treatment. The receptors stem from a woman aged 40-69 years with stage II lung adenocarcinoma. Both conserved end residues are trimmed from each CDR3. A D gene is named only where the DNA matches it firmly. The size field is filled for only some rows; it gives once, few, many or a size class.

v_call: TRBV5-4
j_call: TRBJ1-1
clone_size: few
d_call: -
cdr3_aa: ASSLGIIVMNTEAF

v_call: TRBV18
j_call: TRBJ1-1
clone_size: -
d_call: -
cdr3_aa: ASSPPSTSEAF

v_call: TRBV6-1
j_call: TRBJ2-4
clone_size: -
d_call: -
cdr3_aa: ASSAGQKY

v_call: TRBV4-2
j_call: TRBJ1-1
clone_size: -
d_call: TRBD1
cdr3_aa: ASSQGTGDTEAF

v_call: TRBV19
j_call: TRBJ1-1
clone_size: -
d_call: -
cdr3_aa: ASRRDTEAF

v_call: TRBV9
j_call: TRBJ1-6
clone_size: -
d_call: -
cdr3_aa: ASSTLGGGGSPLH

v_call: TRBV18
j_call: TRBJ1-4
clone_size: -
d_call: -
cdr3_aa: ASSPLERSTNEKLF

v_call: TRBV19
j_call: TRBJ2-3
clone_size: -
d_call: TRBD2
cdr3_aa: ASRQAGSGGLTDTQY

v_call: TRBV7-6
j_call: TRBJ2-2
clone_size: -
d_call: -
cdr3_aa: ASSLGPGARDRPNTGELF

v_call: TRBV30
j_call: TRBJ1-1
clone_size: -
d_call: -
cdr3_aa: AWSALGGRNTEAF

v_call: TRBV15
j_call: TRBJ1-5
clone_size: -
d_call: TRBD1
cdr3_aa: ATSSPTGVSNQPQH

v_call: TRBV20-1
j_call: TRBJ1-2
clone_size: once
d_call: -
cdr3_aa: SALLWDGYT

v_call: TRBV27
j_call: TRBJ1-1
clone_size: -
d_call: -
cdr3_aa: ASSLGQTNTEAF

v_call: TRBV7-9
j_call: TRBJ2-5
clone_size: -
d_call: -
cdr3_aa: ASSQHQETQY

v_call: TRBV6-4
j_call: TRBJ2-1
clone_size: -
d_call: TRBD2
cdr3_aa: ASSANPAGGIYNEQF

v_call: TRBV19
j_call: TRBJ1-2
clone_size: -
d_call: -
cdr3_aa: ASSIREANYGYT

v_call: TRBV11-2
j_call: TRBJ2-7
clone_size: -
d_call: TRBD2
cdr3_aa: ASSLDGLAGT

v_call: TRBV9
j_call: TRBJ2-2
clone_size: -
d_call: TRBD1
cdr3_aa: ASSVPRQQGDRTGELF

v_call: TRBV10-3
j_call: TRBJ1-4
clone_size: -
d_call: -
cdr3_aa: AISEWNGGEGEKLF

v_call: TRBV4-1
j_call: TRBJ2-7
clone_size: -
d_call: TRBD1
cdr3_aa: ASSQVGTGIHEQY

v_call: TRBV2
j_call: TRBJ2-2
clone_size: -
d_call: -
cdr3_aa: ASIGGRSGELF

v_call: TRBV27
j_call: TRBJ2-7
clone_size: once
d_call: -
cdr3_aa: ASSWAGDSSYEQY

v_call: TRBV7-9
j_call: TRBJ1-2
clone_size: -
d_call: -
cdr3_aa: ASSLHSVQGRHGYT

v_call: TRBV4-2
j_call: TRBJ2-7
clone_size: -
d_call: -
cdr3_aa: ASSPPGGMRPHEQY

v_call: TRBV19
j_call: TRBJ2-3
clone_size: -
d_call: TRBD1
cdr3_aa: ASSPNPPGGVADTQY

v_call: TRBV7-3
j_call: TRBJ2-1
clone_size: -
d_call: TRBD2
cdr3_aa: ASSSSGTSGSDEQF

v_call: TRBV6-6
j_call: TRBJ1-4
clone_size: few
d_call: TRBD1
cdr3_aa: ASSYGDRGHEKLF

v_call: TRBV7-8
j_call: TRBJ1-1
clone_size: -
d_call: -
cdr3_aa: ASSLLLRSTEAF

v_call: TRBV19
j_call: TRBJ1-5
clone_size: once
d_call: -
cdr3_aa: ASTPTPGIQPQH

v_call: TRBV14
j_call: TRBJ2-3
clone_size: -
d_call: -
cdr3_aa: ASSQGDTQY

v_call: TRBV19
j_call: TRBJ2-5
clone_size: -
d_call: -
cdr3_aa: ASRGRQETQY

v_call: TRBV28
j_call: TRBJ2-7
clone_size: -
d_call: -
cdr3_aa: ASSPPPPVLYEQY

v_call: TRBV11-2
j_call: TRBJ2-1
clone_size: -
d_call: TRBD1
cdr3_aa: ASSTRQGQSYNEQF

v_call: TRBV6-5
j_call: TRBJ2-5
clone_size: once
d_call: -
cdr3_aa: ASSRTEETQY

v_call: TRBV19
j_call: TRBJ1-1
clone_size: once
d_call: -
cdr3_aa: ASSILMGTEAF

v_call: TRBV5-4
j_call: TRBJ1-2
clone_size: -
d_call: -
cdr3_aa: ASSLVERPYGYT

v_call: TRBV5-1
j_call: -
clone_size: -
d_call: -
cdr3_aa: ASSFEYEQY

v_call: TRBV5-1
j_call: TRBJ2-2
clone_size: few
d_call: -
cdr3_aa: ASSLVQGPGELF

v_call: TRBV27
j_call: TRBJ1-5
clone_size: -
d_call: -
cdr3_aa: ASSFRYSNQPQH

v_call: TRBV14
j_call: TRBJ2-4
clone_size: -
d_call: -
cdr3_aa: ASSQAVGAKNIQY

v_call: TRBV12-2
j_call: TRBJ1-3
clone_size: -
d_call: -
cdr3_aa: ASRLVSGNTIY

v_call: TRBV2
j_call: TRBJ1-2
clone_size: -
d_call: TRBD1
cdr3_aa: ASSRDRGRYGYT

v_call: TRBV5-1
j_call: TRBJ1-5
clone_size: -
d_call: -
cdr3_aa: ASSLGGGNQPQH

v_call: TRBV28
j_call: TRBJ2-5
clone_size: -
d_call: TRBD2
cdr3_aa: ASSSGTRGGLETQY

v_call: TRBV7-9
j_call: TRBJ1-1
clone_size: -
d_call: -
cdr3_aa: ASSLERGGQSEAF

v_call: TRBV2
j_call: TRBJ2-7
clone_size: -
d_call: -
cdr3_aa: ASSFIGEQY

v_call: TRBV7-9
j_call: TRBJ2-5
clone_size: -
d_call: -
cdr3_aa: ASSSPGPEKETQY

v_call: TRBV2
j_call: TRBJ1-4
clone_size: few
d_call: -
cdr3_aa: ASRGVDSVKLF

v_call: TRBV7-3
j_call: TRBJ1-1
clone_size: -
d_call: TRBD1
cdr3_aa: ASSLSRGLGADTEAF

v_call: TRBV25-1
j_call: TRBJ1-2
clone_size: few
d_call: -
cdr3_aa: ASRGDYYGYT

v_call: TRBV2
j_call: TRBJ1-2
clone_size: -
d_call: -
cdr3_aa: ASSESSWEHYGYT

v_call: TRBV6-5
j_call: TRBJ1-4
clone_size: -
d_call: -
cdr3_aa: ASTTGTHEKLF

v_call: TRBV7-2
j_call: TRBJ1-3
clone_size: -
d_call: -
cdr3_aa: ASSLETGNTIY